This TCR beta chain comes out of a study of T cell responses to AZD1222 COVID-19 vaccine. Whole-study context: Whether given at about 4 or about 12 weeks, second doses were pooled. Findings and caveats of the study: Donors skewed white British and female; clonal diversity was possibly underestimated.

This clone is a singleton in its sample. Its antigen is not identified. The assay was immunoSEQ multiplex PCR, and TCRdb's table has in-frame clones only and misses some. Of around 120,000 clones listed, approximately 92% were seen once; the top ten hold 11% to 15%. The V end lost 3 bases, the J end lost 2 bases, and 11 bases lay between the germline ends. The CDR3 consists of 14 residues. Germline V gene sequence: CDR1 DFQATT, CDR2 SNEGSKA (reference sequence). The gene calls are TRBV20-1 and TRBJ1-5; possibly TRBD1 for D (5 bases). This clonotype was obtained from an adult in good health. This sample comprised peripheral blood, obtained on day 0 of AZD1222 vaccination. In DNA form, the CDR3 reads TGCAGTGCTAGTAGGCAGGGTGGCAATCAGCCCCAGCATTTT. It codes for CSASRQGGNQPQHF.